This T cell receptor (beta chain) was recovered during a study of blood T cell repertoires in COVID-19. The CDR3 length is 15 residues. Per the germline V gene, CDR1 is SGHRS and CDR2 is YFSETQ. V dropped 0 bases and J dropped 2 bases, with 8 bases sitting between them. Using immunoSEQ multiplex PCR, the repertoire was profiled, and TCRdb retains in-frame clones only, with some absent. This sample has approximately 150,000 clones; approximately 87% occur once, and the top ten carry approximately 40%. Material for sequencing was peripheral blood. The chain recombines TRBV5-1 with TRBJ2-2, with unresolved D. This receptor was obtained from a middle-aged man who had recovered from COVID-19. The CDR3 DNA follows: TGCGCCAGCAGCTTGGCCAGGATTAACACCGGGGAGCTGTTTTTT. Translating it yields CASSLARINTGELFF.